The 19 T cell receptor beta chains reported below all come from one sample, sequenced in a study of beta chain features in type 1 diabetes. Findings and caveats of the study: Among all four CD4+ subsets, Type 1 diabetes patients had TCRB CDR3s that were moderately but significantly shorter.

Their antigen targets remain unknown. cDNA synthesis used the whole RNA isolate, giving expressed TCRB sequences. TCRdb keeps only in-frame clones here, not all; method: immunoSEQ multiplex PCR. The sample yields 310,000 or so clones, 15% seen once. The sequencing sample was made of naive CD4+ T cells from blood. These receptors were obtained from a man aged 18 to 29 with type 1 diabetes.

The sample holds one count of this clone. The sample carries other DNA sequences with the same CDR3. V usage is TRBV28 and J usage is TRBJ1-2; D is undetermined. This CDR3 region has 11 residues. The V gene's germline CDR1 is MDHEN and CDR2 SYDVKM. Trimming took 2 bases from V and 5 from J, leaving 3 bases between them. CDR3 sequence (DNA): TGTGCCAGCAGTTTACGTTATGGCTACACCTTC. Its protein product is CASSLRYGYTF.

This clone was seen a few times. CDR3 loop: CASSASGGANTQYF. Here the CDR3 DNA reads TGTGCCAGTAGTGCTAGCGGGGGGGCAAATACGCAGTATTTT. The V gene is TRBV19, the J gene TRBJ2-3; 12 bases fit TRBD2. The germline gives CDR1 LNHDA, CDR2 SQIVND (reference sequence). This CDR3 has 14 residues. Losses at the gene ends were 5 bases for V and 7 bases for J; bases not matched to a gene: 4.

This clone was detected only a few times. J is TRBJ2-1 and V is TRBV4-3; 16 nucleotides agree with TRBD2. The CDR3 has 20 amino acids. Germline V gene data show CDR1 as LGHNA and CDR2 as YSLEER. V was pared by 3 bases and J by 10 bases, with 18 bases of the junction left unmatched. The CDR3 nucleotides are TGCGCCAGCAGCCAGGGTCCGGGGACTAGCGGGGGGGCAGGGTCGGGGGAGCAGTTCTTC. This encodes CASSQGPGTSGGAGSGEQFF.

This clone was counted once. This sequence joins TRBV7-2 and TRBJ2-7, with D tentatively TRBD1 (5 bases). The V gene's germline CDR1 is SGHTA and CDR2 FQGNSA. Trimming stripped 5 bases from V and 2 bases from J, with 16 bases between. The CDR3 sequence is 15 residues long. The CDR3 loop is CASSPRVQGTYEQYF. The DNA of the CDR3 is TGTGCCAGCAGCCCTCGGGTGCAGGGTACCTACGAGCAGTACTTC. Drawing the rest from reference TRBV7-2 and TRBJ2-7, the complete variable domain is GAGVSQSPSNKVTEKGKDVELRCDPISGHTALYWYRQSLGQGLEFLIYFQGNSAPDKSGLPSDRFSAERTGGSVSTLTIQRTQQEDSAVYLCASSPRVQGTYEQYFGPGTRLTVT.

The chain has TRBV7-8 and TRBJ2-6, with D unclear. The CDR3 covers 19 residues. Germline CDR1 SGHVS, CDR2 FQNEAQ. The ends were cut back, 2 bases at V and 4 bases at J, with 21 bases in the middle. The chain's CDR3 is CASSLPHHKAVPGANVLTF. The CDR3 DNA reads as TGTGCCAGCAGCTTACCCCATCATAAAGCTGTCCCCGGGGCCAACGTCCTGACTTTC. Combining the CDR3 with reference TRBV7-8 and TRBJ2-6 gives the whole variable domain GAGVSQSPRYKVAKRGQDVALRCDPISGHVSLFWYQQALGQGPEFLTYFQNEAQLDKSGLPSDRFFAERPEGSVSTLKIQRTQQEDSAVYLCASSLPHHKAVPGANVLTFGAGSRLTVL.

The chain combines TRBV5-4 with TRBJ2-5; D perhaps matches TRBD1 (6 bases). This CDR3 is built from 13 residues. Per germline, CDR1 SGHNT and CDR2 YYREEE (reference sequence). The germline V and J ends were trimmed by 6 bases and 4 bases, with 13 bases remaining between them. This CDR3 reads CASTIRGRETQYF. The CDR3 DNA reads TGTGCCAGCACCATCAGGGGTCGAGAGACCCAGTACTTC.

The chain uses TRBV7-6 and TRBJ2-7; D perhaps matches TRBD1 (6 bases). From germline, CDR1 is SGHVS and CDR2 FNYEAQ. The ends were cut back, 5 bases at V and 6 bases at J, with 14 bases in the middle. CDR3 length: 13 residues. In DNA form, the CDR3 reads TGTGCCAGCAGCCGCAGGGGTCAGGGCGAGCAGTACTTC. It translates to CASSRRGQGEQYF.

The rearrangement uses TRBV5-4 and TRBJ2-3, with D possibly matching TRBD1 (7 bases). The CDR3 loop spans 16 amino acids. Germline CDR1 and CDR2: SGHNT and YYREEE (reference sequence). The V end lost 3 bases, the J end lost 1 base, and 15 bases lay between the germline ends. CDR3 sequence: CASSSAGGGGTDTQYF. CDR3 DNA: TGTGCCAGCAGCTCGGCAGGGGGAGGTGGCACAGATACGCAGTATTTT.

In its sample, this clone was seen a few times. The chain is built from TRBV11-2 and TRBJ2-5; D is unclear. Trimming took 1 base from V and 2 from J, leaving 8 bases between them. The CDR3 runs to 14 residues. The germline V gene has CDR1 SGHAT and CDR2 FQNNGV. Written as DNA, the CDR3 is TGTGCCAGCAGCTTAGTGAGGTTACAAGAGACCCAGTACTTC. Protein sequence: CASSLVRLQETQYF.

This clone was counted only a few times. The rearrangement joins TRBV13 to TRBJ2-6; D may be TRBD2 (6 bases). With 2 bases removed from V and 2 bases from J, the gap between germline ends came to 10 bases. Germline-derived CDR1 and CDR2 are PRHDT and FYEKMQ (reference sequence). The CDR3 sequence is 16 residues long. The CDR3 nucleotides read TGTGCCAGCAGCTTACGGTGGGGGGCTGGGGCCAACGTCCTGACTTTC. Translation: CASSLRWGAGANVLTF.

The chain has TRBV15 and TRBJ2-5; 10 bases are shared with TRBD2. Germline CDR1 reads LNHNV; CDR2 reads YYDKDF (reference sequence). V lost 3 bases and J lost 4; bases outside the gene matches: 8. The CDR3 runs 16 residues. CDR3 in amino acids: CATSRDLAGETETQYF. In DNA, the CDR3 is TGTGCCACCAGCAGGGATCTAGCGGGGGAAACAGAGACCCAGTACTTC.

CDR3 in amino acids: CAFGGGNQPQHF. The CDR3 nucleotides are TGTGCCTTTGGTGGAGGCAATCAGCCCCAGCATTTT. The V and J genes are TRBV28 and TRBJ1-5; D not certain. CDR1 is MDHEN and CDR2 is SYDVKM in the germline V gene. The CDR3 has 12 amino acids. V lost 11 bases and J lost 2, with 10 bases in between. Based on the CDR3 plus reference TRBV28 and TRBJ1-5, the full variable domain is DVKVTQSSRYLVKRTGEKVFLECVQDMDHENMFWYRQDPGLGLRLIYFSYDVKMKEKGDIPEGYSVSREKKERFSLILESASTNQTSMYLCAFGGGNQPQHFGDGTRLSIL.

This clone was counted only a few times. The CDR3 coding sequence is TGTGCCAGCAGTTCGTTAGCGGGGGGCGGAACAGATACGCAGTATTTT. As protein: CASSSLAGGGTDTQYF. This chain joins TRBV27 and TRBJ2-3, with 10 bases that match TRBD2. Germline V gene lookup returns CDR1 MNHEY and CDR2 SMNVEV (reference sequence). CDR3 size: 16 residues. J lost 3 bases, V lost 4 bases, and 7 bases had no gene match.

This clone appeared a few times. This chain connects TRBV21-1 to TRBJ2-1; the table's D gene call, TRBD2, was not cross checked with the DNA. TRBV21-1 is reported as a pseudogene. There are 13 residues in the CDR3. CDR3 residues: CASSLRRYNEQFF. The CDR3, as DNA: TGTGCCAGCAGCCTACGGAGGTACAATGAGCAGTTCTTC.

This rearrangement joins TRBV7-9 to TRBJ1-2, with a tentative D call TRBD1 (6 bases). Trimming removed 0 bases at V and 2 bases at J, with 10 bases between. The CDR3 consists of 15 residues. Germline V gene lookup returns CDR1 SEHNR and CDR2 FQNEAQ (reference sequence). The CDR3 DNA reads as TGTGCCAGCAGCTTAGCAGGGGGGGGCAACTATGGCTACACCTTC. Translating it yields CASSLAGGGNYGYTF.

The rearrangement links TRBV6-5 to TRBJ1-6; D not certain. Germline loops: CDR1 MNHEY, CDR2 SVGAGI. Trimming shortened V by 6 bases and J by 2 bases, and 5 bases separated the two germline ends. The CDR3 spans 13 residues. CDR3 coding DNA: TGTGCCAGCAGCTTTACCTATAATTCACCCCTCCACTTT. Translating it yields CASSFTYNSPLHF.

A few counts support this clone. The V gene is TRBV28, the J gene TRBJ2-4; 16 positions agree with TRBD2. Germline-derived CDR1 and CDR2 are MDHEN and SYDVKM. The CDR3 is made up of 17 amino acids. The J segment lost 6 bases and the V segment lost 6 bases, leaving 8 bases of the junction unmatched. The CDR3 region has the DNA TGTGCCAGCAGGGGACTAGCGGGGGGGATAGGCCCAAACATTCAGTACTTC. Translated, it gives CASRGLAGGIGPNIQYF.

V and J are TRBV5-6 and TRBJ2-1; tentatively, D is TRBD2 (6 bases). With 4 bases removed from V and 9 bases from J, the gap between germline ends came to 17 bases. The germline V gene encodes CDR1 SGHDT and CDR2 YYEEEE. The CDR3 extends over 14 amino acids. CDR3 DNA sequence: TGTGCCAGCAGCCCTAAAACAGGAGCGGGTGAGCAGTTCTTC. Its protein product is CASSPKTGAGEQFF.

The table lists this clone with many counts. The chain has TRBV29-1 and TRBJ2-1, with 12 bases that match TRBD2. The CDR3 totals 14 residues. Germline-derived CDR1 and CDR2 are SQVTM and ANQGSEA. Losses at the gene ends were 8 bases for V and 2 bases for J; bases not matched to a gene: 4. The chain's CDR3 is CSTRTSGAYNEQFF. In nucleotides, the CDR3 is TGCAGCACCAGGACTAGCGGGGCCTACAATGAGCAGTTCTTC.